The clone carrying this T cell receptor beta chain has a count of ten or more. The antigen remains unidentified. This sample is drawn from a study of identical twins. Study-level results: Without tracking the same donors, conclusions rested on cross-sectional statistical analysis. Memory repertoires lacked the insertion deficit that abundant cord blood beta clonotypes showed. Within beta out-of-frame sequences, the excess sharing observed between twins was weaker.

TCRdb fed the 5' RACE reads into MiXCR, producing one record per CDR3 protein. The sample includes approximately 600,000 distinct CDR3 sequences, just over 7% of them seen just once. All donors were healthy Caucasians. Per germline, CDR1 SQVTM and CDR2 ANQGSEA. Unmatched junction bases numbered 9, after V lost 8 bases and J lost 0 bases. The CDR3 sequence is 15 residues long. This same sample was also taken into another study, of yellow fever vaccine responses in identical twins.

The TCR originated in a woman younger than 35 in good health. Sequencing was done on a sample of PBMCs. The rearrangement links TRBV29-1 to TRBJ2-2; 7 positions agree with TRBD2. The CDR3 nucleotides are TGCAGCTCCCGAGTGGGGGGGTCGAACACCGGGGAGCTGTTTTTT. Translated: CSSRVGGSNTGELFF.